These 18 T cell receptor beta chains were all obtained from the same sample, sequenced in a study of cytomegalovirus exposure and HLA in healthy donors. With 60 Vbeta and 13 Jbeta primers, the PCR was carried out. Libraries were prepared by immunoSEQ multiplex PCR; TCRdb keeps only in-frame clonotypes and omits some of them. This sample yields around 110,000 clones, of which roughly two thirds are seen a single time; roughly 3% belongs to the top ten. The sequencing sample was made of PBMCs. These receptors originate from a female donor in good health and CMV-seronegative.

The CDR3 sequence is CATSRGLTYEQYF. The CDR3 region has the DNA TGTGCCACCTCCCGTGGCCTCACCTACGAGCAGTACTTC. This chain links TRBV19 with TRBJ2-7; the D is unclear. The CDR3 sequence is 13 residues long. V gave up 10 bases and J gave up 2 bases, with 15 bases separating them. Germline V gene data show CDR1 as LNHDA and CDR2 as SQIVND (reference sequence). The variable domain in full, with the rest retrieved from reference TRBV19 and TRBJ2-7, is DGGITQSPKYLFRKEGQNVTLSCEQNLNHDAMYWYRQDPGQGLRLIYYSQIVNDFQKGDIAEGYSVSREKKESFPLTVTSAQKNPTAFYLCATSRGLTYEQYFGPGTRLTVT.

This sequence joins TRBV27 and TRBJ2-1; 15 nucleotides agree with TRBD2. This CDR3 region has 16 residues. V shed 6 bases and J 7 bases; nucleotides not matched to a gene: 7. CDR1 and CDR2 from the germline V gene are MNHEY and SMNVEV (reference sequence). CDR3 sequence (DNA): TGTGCCAGCAGCCGAGGACTAGCGGGAGGGAGGAATGAGCAGTTCTTC. This translates into CASSRGLAGGRNEQFF.

The chain recombines TRBV7-9 with TRBJ2-7; 7 bases are a match to TRBD2. V shed 5 bases and J 6 bases; nucleotides not matched to a gene: 19. The CDR3 runs 17 residues. CDR1 and CDR2 from the germline V gene are SEHNR and FQNEAQ (reference sequence). The CDR3 region is CASSTYLGLAAPVEQYF. In DNA, the CDR3 is TGTGCCAGCAGCACCTATCTGGGGCTAGCGGCTCCGGTCGAGCAGTACTTC.

The CDR3 coding sequence is TGTGCCAGCAGTTACTTGGCGGGAAATTACGAGCAGTACTTC. Residues: CASSYLAGNYEQYF. The V and J genes are TRBV6-6 and TRBJ2-7; weak D call: TRBD2 (6 bases). With 1 base removed from V and 4 bases from J, the gap between germline ends came to 11 bases. The CDR3 is 14 residues long. Germline CDR1 reads MNHNY; CDR2 reads SVGAGI (reference sequence).

This clone was detected a few times. This chain links TRBV10-1 with TRBJ1-1, with a possible D match to TRBD1 (6 bases). Per the germline V gene, CDR1 is WNHNN and CDR2 is SYGVQD (reference sequence). The length of the CDR3 is 14 residues. V lost 5 bases to trimming and J lost 0 bases, with 10 bases between them. Here the CDR3 reads CASSPGHLNTEAFF. The CDR3 DNA is TGCGCCAGCAGTCCGGGACACTTGAACACTGAAGCTTTCTTT.

The rearrangement uses TRBV7-9 and TRBJ1-2, with D uncertain. The V gene's germline CDR1 is SEHNR and CDR2 FQNEAQ (reference sequence). The CDR3 totals 14 residues. V lost 2 bases and J 5 bases, leaving 12 bases between the germline ends. The CDR3, as DNA: TGTGCCAGCAGCTTATTTGCAGAAGTTTATGGCTACACCTTC. This sequence encodes CASSLFAEVYGYTF. Drawing the rest from reference TRBV7-9 and TRBJ1-2, the complete variable domain is DTGVSQNPRHKITKRGQNVTFRCDPISEHNRLYWYRQTLGQGPEFLTYFQNEAQLEKSRLLSDRFSAERPKGSFSTLEIQRTEQGDSAMYLCASSLFAEVYGYTFGSGTRLTVV.

This chain joins TRBV11-3 and TRBJ2-5; 12 bases agree with TRBD2. Germline assignment: CDR1 SGHNT and CDR2 YENEEA. The CDR3 extends over 18 amino acids. Trimming removed 2 bases from V and 2 bases from J; junction bases left unmatched: 9. CDR3 nucleotides: TGTGCCAGCAGCTTACCCGCCGGACTAGCGGGATCTCAAGAGACCCAGTACTTC. This codes for CASSLPAGLAGSQETQYF.

In this sample, this clone turned up a few times. The V and J genes are TRBV27 and TRBJ2-7; 7 nucleotides match TRBD1. Germline assignment: CDR1 MNHEY and CDR2 SMNVEV (reference sequence). The CDR3 runs 14 residues. V lost 5 bases to trimming and J lost 5 bases; unmatched junction nucleotides: 9. The CDR3 nucleotides read TGTGCCAGCAGTCCAAGTACACAGGGGAACGAGCAGTACTTC. This codes for CASSPSTQGNEQYF.

This clone has more than one count but fewer than ten. The rearrangement joins TRBV28 to TRBJ2-1; 7 bases align to TRBD2. The CDR3 covers 14 residues. Germline values: CDR1 MDHEN, CDR2 SYDVKM. V was clipped by 3 bases and J by 6 bases; unmatched bases: 5. CDR3 DNA sequence: TGTGCCAGCAGTTTCGGGGGAGGGTCCAATGAGCAGTTCTTC. It is translated as CASSFGGGSNEQFF.

The chain is built from TRBV19 and TRBJ2-3; 7 bases fit TRBD1. Per the germline V gene, CDR1 is LNHDA and CDR2 is SQIVND (reference sequence). The length of the CDR3 is 14 residues. V gave up 6 bases and J gave up 8 bases; unmatched junction bases: 11. In DNA, the CDR3 is TGTGCCAGTAGCCGACAACAGGGGTCGGGTACGCAGTATTTT. Amino acid sequence: CASSRQQGSGTQYF.

The rearrangement uses TRBV30 and TRBJ2-5; possibly TRBD2 for D (6 bases). The CDR3 extends over 15 amino acids. Deletions cut 3 bases from V and 7 bases from J, with 21 bases between. Germline V gene sequence: CDR1 GTSNPN, CDR2 SVGIG (reference sequence). The CDR3 DNA is TGTGCCTGGAGACGTTGGGGGACTCAAGAGGGGACCCAGTACTTC. This gives the protein CAWRRWGTQEGTQYF. Together with reference TRBV30 and TRBJ2-5, the CDR3 gives the full variable domain: SQTIHQWPATLVQPVGSPLSLECTVEGTSNPNLYWYRQAAGRGLQLLFYSVGIGQISSEVPQNLSASRPQDRQFILSSKKLLLSDSGFYLCAWRRWGTQEGTQYFGPGTRLLVL.

This clone was counted between two and nine times. The V call is TRBV28, the J call TRBJ2-3; 7 bases align to TRBD2. Germline V lookup: CDR1 MDHEN, CDR2 SYDVKM. The CDR3 is made up of 15 amino acids. Trimming cost V 7 bases and J 5 bases; bases outside gene matches: 12. CDR3 amino acids: CASTSPLAVQDTQYF. The CDR3 coding sequence is TGTGCCAGCACCTCCCCCCTAGCGGTCCAAGATACGCAGTATTTT.

This sequence joins TRBV5-4 and TRBJ2-7; 9 bases are shared with TRBD1. The CDR3 has 15 residues. Germline loops: CDR1 SGHNT, CDR2 YYREEE (reference sequence). Unmatched junction bases numbered 7, after V lost 5 bases and J lost 1 base. For the CDR3, the DNA is TGTGCCAGCAGGAAGACAGGGGGGGCGTCCTACGAGCAGTACTTC. It is translated as CASRKTGGASYEQYF.

The genes are TRBV30 and TRBJ1-2; D unclear. Germline V gives CDR1 GTSNPN, CDR2 SVGIG (reference sequence). With 6 bases removed from V and 4 bases from J, the gap between germline ends came to 15 bases. This CDR3 spans 13 amino acids. CDR3 in amino acids: CACPRGPVYGYTF. CDR3 sequence (DNA): TGTGCCTGCCCGAGAGGGCCTGTCTATGGCTACACCTTC.

The chain is built from TRBV7-2 and TRBJ2-1; 10 nucleotides line up with TRBD2. Germline CDR1 and CDR2: SGHTA and FQGNSA. The ends lost 2 bases at V and 7 bases at J; junction bases unmatched: 14. The CDR3 sequence is 18 residues long. The CDR3 reads CASSLIWARSGRGNEQFF. The DNA for the CDR3 is TGTGCCAGCAGCTTAATCTGGGCCCGCAGCGGGAGGGGGAATGAGCAGTTCTTC.

The count of this clone is one. The J gene is TRBJ2-5, the V gene TRBV18, with TRBD2 matching over 7 bases. Trimming at V came to 1 base and at J to 4 bases, leaving 0 bases not matched to a gene. Germline V gives CDR1 KGHSH, CDR2 LQKENI. CDR3 length equals 13 residues. CDR3 sequence reads: CASSPLAGETQYF. DNA for the CDR3: TGTGCCAGCTCACCACTAGCGGGAGAGACCCAGTACTTC.

The chain combines TRBV19 with TRBJ1-2, with D unresolved. Germline V gene data show CDR1 as LNHDA and CDR2 as SQIVND (reference sequence). The V gene lost 4 bases and the J gene lost 4 bases, with 19 bases spanning the gap. The CDR3 has 16 residues. Written as DNA, the CDR3 is TGTGCCAGTAGTACCCCACGTGGCATTCCATCCTATGGCTACACCTTC. Translated, it gives CASSTPRGIPSYGYTF.

This clone came up a few times. This rearrangement joins TRBV9 to TRBJ2-1; TRBD1 matches 8 bases. CDR1 and CDR2 from the germline V gene are SGDLS and YYNGEE. J was trimmed by 5 bases and V by 0 bases; bases with no gene match: 10. The CDR3 sequence is 17 residues long. The CDR3 nucleotides are TGTGCCAGCAGCGTAGCTCTCCAGGGGGCGGGCGACAATGAGCAGTTCTTC. Residues: CASSVALQGAGDNEQFF.